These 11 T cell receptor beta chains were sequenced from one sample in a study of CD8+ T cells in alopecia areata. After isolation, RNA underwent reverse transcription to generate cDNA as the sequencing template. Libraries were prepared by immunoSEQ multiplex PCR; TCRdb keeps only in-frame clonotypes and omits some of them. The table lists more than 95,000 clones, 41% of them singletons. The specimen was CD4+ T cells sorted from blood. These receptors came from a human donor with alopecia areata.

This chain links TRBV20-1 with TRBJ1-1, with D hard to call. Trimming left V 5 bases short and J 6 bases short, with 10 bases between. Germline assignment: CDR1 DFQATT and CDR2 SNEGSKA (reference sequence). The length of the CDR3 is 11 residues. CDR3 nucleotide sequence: TGCAGTGCTTATCGGATATCTGAAGCTTTCTTT. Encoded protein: CSAYRISEAFF.

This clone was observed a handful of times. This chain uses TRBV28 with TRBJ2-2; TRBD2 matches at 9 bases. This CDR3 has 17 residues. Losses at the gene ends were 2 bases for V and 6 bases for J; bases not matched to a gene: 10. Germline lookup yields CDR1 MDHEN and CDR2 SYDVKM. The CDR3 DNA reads TGTGCCAGCAGTTTAGCCCCCGGCGGGGGGGCATCCGGGGAGCTGTTTTTT. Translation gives CASSLAPGGGASGELFF.

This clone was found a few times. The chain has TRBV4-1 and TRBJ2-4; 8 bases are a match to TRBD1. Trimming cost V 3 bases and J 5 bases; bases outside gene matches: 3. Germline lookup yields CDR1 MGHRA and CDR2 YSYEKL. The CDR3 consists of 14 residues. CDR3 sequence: CASSQTGAQNIQYF. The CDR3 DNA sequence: TGCGCCAGCAGCCAGACAGGGGCTCAAAACATTCAGTACTTC.

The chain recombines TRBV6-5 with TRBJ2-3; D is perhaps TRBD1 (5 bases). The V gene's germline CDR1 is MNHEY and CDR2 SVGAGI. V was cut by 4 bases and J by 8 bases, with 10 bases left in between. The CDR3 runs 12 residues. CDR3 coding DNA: TGTGCCAGCAGTTCAACCCAGGGTACGCAGTATTTT. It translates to CASSSTQGTQYF.

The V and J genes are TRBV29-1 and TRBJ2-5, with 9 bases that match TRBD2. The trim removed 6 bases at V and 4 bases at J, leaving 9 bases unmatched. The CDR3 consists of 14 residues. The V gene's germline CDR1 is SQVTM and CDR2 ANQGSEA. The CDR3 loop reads CSVTGRGGRETQYF. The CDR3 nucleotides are TGCAGCGTGACAGGGCGGGGGGGCCGAGAGACCCAGTACTTC. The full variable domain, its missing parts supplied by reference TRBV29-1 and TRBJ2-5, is SAVISQKPSRDICQRGTSLTIQCQVDSQVTMMFWYRQQPGQSLTLIATANQGSEATYESGFVIDKFPISRPNLTFSTLTVSNMSPEDSSIYLCSVTGRGGRETQYFGPGTRLLVL.

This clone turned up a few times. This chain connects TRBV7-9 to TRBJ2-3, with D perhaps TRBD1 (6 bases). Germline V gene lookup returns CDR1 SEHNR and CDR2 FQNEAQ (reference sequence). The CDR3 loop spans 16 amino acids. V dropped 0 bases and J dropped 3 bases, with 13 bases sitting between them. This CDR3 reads CASSLAWGRSTDTQYF. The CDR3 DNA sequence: TGTGCCAGCAGCTTAGCGTGGGGGCGGTCAACAGATACGCAGTATTTT. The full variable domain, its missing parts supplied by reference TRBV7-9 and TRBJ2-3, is DTGVSQNPRHKITKRGQNVTFRCDPISEHNRLYWYRQTLGQGPEFLTYFQNEAQLEKSRLLSDRFSAERPKGSFSTLEIQRTEQGDSAMYLCASSLAWGRSTDTQYFGPGTRLTVL.

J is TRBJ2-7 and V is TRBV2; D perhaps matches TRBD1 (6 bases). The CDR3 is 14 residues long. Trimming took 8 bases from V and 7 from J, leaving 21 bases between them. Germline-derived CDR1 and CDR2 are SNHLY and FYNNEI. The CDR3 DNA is TGTGCCAGCCTCGGACAGAAAACGCGAAATGAGCAGTACTTC. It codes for CASLGQKTRNEQYF.

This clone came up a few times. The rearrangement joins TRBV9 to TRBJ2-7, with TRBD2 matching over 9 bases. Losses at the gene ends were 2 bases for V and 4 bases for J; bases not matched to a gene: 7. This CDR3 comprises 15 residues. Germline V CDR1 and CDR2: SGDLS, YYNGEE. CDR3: CASSVNAGGPYEQYF. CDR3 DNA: TGTGCCAGCAGCGTTAATGCGGGAGGGCCGTACGAGCAGTACTTC.

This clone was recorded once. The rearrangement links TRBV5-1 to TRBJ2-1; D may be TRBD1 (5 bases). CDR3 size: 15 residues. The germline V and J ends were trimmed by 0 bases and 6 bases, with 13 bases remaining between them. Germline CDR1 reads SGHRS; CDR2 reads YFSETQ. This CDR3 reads CASSLASTESNEQFF. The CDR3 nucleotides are TGCGCCAGCAGCTTGGCCTCGACAGAAAGCAATGAGCAGTTCTTC.

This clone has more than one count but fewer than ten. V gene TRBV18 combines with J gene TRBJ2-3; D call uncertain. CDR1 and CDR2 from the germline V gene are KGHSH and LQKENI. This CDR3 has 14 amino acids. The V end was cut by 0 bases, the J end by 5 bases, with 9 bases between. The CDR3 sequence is CASSPPGIKDTQYF. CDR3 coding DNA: TGTGCCAGCTCACCACCGGGGATTAAAGATACGCAGTATTTT.

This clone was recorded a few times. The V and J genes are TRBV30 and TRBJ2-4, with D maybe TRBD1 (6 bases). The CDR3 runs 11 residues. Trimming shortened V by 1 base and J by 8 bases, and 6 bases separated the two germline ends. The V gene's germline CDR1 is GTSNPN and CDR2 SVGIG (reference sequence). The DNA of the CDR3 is TGTGCCTGGAGTGGGACAGACATTCAGTACTTC. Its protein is CAWSGTDIQYF.